A single sample is the source of the 25 T cell receptor beta chains below, sequenced in a study of T cell responses to AZD1222 COVID-19 vaccine. The assay was immunoSEQ multiplex PCR, and TCRdb's table has in-frame clones only and misses some. This table holds roughly 140,000 clones, just over 90% found once. The sample was peripheral blood, taken on day 0 of AZD1222 vaccination. The receptors originated from an adult in good health.

This clone was counted once. J is TRBJ2-7 and V is TRBV9; 7 bases agree with TRBD2. V trimming: 1 base; J trimming: 1 base; junction bases outside the gene matches: 2. The CDR3 spans 14 residues. Germline CDR1 is SGDLS and CDR2 is YYNGEE. In DNA, the CDR3 is TGTGCCAGCAGCGTAAGCGGGGCATCCTACGAGCAGTACTTC. Protein: CASSVSGASYEQYF.

The count of this clone is one. This chain links TRBV15 with TRBJ1-2; D is unresolved. The CDR3 spans 15 residues. CDR1 LNHNV and CDR2 YYDKDF come from the germline V gene (reference sequence). The V end lost 5 bases, the J end lost 3 bases, and 16 bases lay between the germline ends. CDR3 in DNA: TGTGCCACCAGCGACTGGGCAGCAATTCACTATGGCTACACCTTC. This translates into CATSDWAAIHYGYTF.

The gene calls are TRBV6-1 and TRBJ1-1; D unclear. Trimming took off 2 bases at V and 1 base at J, with 14 bases between the two ends. Looked up from germline, CDR1 is MNHNS and CDR2 is SASEGT. This CDR3 is 16 amino acids long. Here the CDR3 reads CASSESQSAWNTEAFF. The CDR3 DNA reads TGTGCCAGCAGTGAAAGTCAGTCAGCTTGGAACACTGAAGCTTTCTTT.

V usage is TRBV3-1 (or the pseudogene TRBV3-2) and J usage is TRBJ2-7; D perhaps matches TRBD2 (5 bases). Germline-derived CDR1 and CDR2 are LGHDT and YNNKEL (reference sequence). V was cut by 1 base and J by 3 bases, with 13 bases left in between. This CDR3 is 15 amino acids long. In nucleotides, the CDR3 is TGTGCCAGCAGCCAAGGATGGGGAGAGGGCTACGAGCAGTACTTC. Encoded protein: CASSQGWGEGYEQYF.

V is TRBV5-5 and J is TRBJ2-7; D not certain. The ends were cut back, 0 bases at V and 1 base at J, with 5 bases in the middle. Per the germline V gene, CDR1 is SGHKS and CDR2 is YYEKEE (reference sequence). The length of the CDR3 is 13 residues. In DNA, the CDR3 is TGTGCCAGCAGCTTGGGACATTCCTACGAGCAGTACTTC. Protein sequence: CASSLGHSYEQYF.

The chain employs TRBV12-3 or TRBV12-4 and TRBJ1-2; perhaps TRBD1 as D (6 bases). This CDR3 contains 11 residues. V was clipped by 4 bases and J by 12 bases, with 12 bases between them. In nucleotides, the CDR3 is TGTGCCAGCAGTTCCCGACAGGCCCACACCTTC. The encoded protein is CASSSRQAHTF.

The chain links TRBV4-3 to TRBJ2-7; TRBD1 or TRBD2 may be the D gene (5 bases each). From germline, CDR1 is LGHNA and CDR2 YSLEER. The CDR3 extends over 14 amino acids. Between the trimmed V and J ends, which lost 2 bases and 7 bases, there was a span of 15 bases. This CDR3 reads CASSQQGASGEQYF. CDR3 DNA sequence: TGCGCCAGCAGCCAACAGGGAGCCTCTGGGGAGCAGTACTTC.

V is TRBV7-9 and J is TRBJ2-1; no definite D call. Germline V gene data show CDR1 as SEHNR and CDR2 as FQNEAQ (reference sequence). CDR3 size: 13 residues. The V end lost 2 bases, the J end lost 6 bases, and 8 bases lay between the germline ends. CDR3 region: CASSLTESNEQFF. CDR3 in DNA: TGTGCCAGCAGCTTAACGGAGAGCAATGAGCAGTTCTTC.

Written as DNA, the CDR3 is TGTGCCAGCAGCACGAGCCGCGGTTACACTGAAGCTTTCTTT. Protein: CASSTSRGYTEAFF. The chain is built from TRBV7-8 and TRBJ1-1; D not certain. Trimming left V 5 bases short and J 3 bases short, with 13 bases between. Germline V gives CDR1 SGHVS, CDR2 FQNEAQ. The CDR3 sequence is 14 residues long.

This clone was detected a few times. CDR3 region: CASSFEAGVLYEQYF. As DNA, the CDR3 is TGTGCCAGCAGTTTCGAGGCGGGGGTACTCTACGAGCAGTACTTC. The chain couples TRBV27 to TRBJ2-7, with 7 bases lining up with TRBD2. Per germline, CDR1 MNHEY and CDR2 SMNVEV (reference sequence). V was clipped by 3 bases and J by 3 bases; unmatched bases: 8. The CDR3 loop spans 15 amino acids.

The J gene is TRBJ2-1, the V gene TRBV5-1; 7 nucleotides match TRBD1. In germline, CDR1 is SGHRS, CDR2 YFSETQ. J gave up 1 base and V 3 bases, and 7 bases lay outside the gene matches. The CDR3 sequence is 16 residues long. CDR3 amino acids: CASSSDRYGSYNEQFF. CDR3 sequence (DNA): TGCGCCAGCAGCTCGGACAGGTATGGGTCCTACAATGAGCAGTTCTTC.

The chain is built from TRBV2 and TRBJ2-5; maybe TRBD1 (6 bases). The V gene lost 7 bases and the J gene lost 5 bases, with 17 bases spanning the gap. Germline V gene data show CDR1 as SNHLY and CDR2 as FYNNEI. The CDR3 is 14 residues long. The DNA for the CDR3 is TGTGCCAGCATTCGAATAGTGCAGGGGGAGACCCAGTACTTC. It encodes CASIRIVQGETQYF.

The rearrangement uses TRBV9 and TRBJ2-7; D gene uncertain. CDR3 size: 14 residues. Between the trimmed V and J ends, which lost 4 bases and 0 bases, there was a span of 11 bases. CDR1 is SGDLS and CDR2 is YYNGEE in the germline V gene. CDR3 region: CASSTPAFSYEQYF. The CDR3 coding sequence is TGTGCCAGCAGCACCCCCGCCTTCTCCTACGAGCAGTACTTC.

J is TRBJ1-5 and V is TRBV27; 7 bases map to TRBD1. The CDR3 loop spans 15 amino acids. The V segment lost 2 bases and the J segment 0 bases; nucleotides outside the gene matches: 1. Per germline, CDR1 MNHEY and CDR2 SMNVEV (reference sequence). DNA for the CDR3: TGTGCCAGCAGTTTAAACAGGGGTAGCAATCAGCCCCAGCATTTT. Encoded protein: CASSLNRGSNQPQHF.

V gene TRBV6-6 combines with J gene TRBJ2-3; D possibly corresponds to TRBD1 (5 bases). Germline V gene data show CDR1 as MNHNY and CDR2 as SVGAGI (reference sequence). The CDR3 runs to 12 residues. The V and J ends lost 5 bases and 5 bases respectively, with 8 bases between them. CDR3 residues: CASSPTEDTQYF. CDR3 DNA sequence: TGTGCCAGCAGTCCGACAGAAGATACGCAGTATTTT.

The chain joins TRBV3-1 (or the pseudogene TRBV3-2) to TRBJ2-6; D uncertain. Per germline, CDR1 LGHDT and CDR2 YNNKEL (reference sequence). The V end was cut by 3 bases, the J end by 0 bases, with 12 bases between. CDR3 size: 17 residues. CDR3 nucleotide sequence: TGTGCCAGCAGCCATAGTATGGCAATCTCTGGGGCCAACGTCCTGACTTTC. This translates into CASSHSMAISGANVLTF.

The chain combines TRBV7-9 with TRBJ1-4; the match to TRBD1 covers 8 bases. Trimming took 2 bases from V and 10 from J; bases not matched to a gene: 12. The CDR3 has 16 residues. Per germline, CDR1 SEHNR and CDR2 FQNEAQ (reference sequence). CDR3 loop: CASSLPVQGGIGKLFF. The DNA of the CDR3 is TGTGCCAGCAGCTTACCCGTACAGGGGGGTATCGGAAAACTGTTTTTT. The full variable domain, its missing parts supplied by reference TRBV7-9 and TRBJ1-4, is DTGVSQNPRHKITKRGQNVTFRCDPISEHNRLYWYRQTLGQGPEFLTYFQNEAQLEKSRLLSDRFSAERPKGSFSTLEIQRTEQGDSAMYLCASSLPVQGGIGKLFFGSGTQLSVL.

This chain connects TRBV28 to TRBJ1-2; D is unresolved. The CDR3 spans 18 residues. The germline gives CDR1 MDHEN, CDR2 SYDVKM. V was cut by 3 bases and J by 0 bases, with 20 bases left in between. The CDR3 protein is CASSFARLGPRANYGYTF. CDR3 bases: TGTGCCAGCAGTTTTGCTAGGCTCGGACCCAGAGCTAACTATGGCTACACCTTC.

V is TRBV4-3 and J is TRBJ2-1, with a tentative D call TRBD1 (5 bases). Germline values: CDR1 LGHNA, CDR2 YSLEER. There are 17 residues in the CDR3. V was pared by 1 base and J by 7 bases, with 20 bases between. The CDR3 protein is CASSQVSHRGLGNEQFF. CDR3 sequence (DNA): TGCGCCAGCAGCCAAGTTTCTCATAGGGGCCTGGGGAATGAGCAGTTCTTC.

This clone was seen a single time. V is TRBV4-1 and J is TRBJ2-7; 7 nucleotides align to TRBD1. The V and J ends lost 1 base and 7 bases, in that order; junction bases with no gene match: 7. Germline CDR1 reads MGHRA; CDR2 reads YSYEKL. The CDR3 length is 14 residues. CDR3 nucleotides: TGCGCCAGCAGCCAAGGGACAGGCTCTAGGGAGCAGTACTTC. It codes for CASSQGTGSREQYF.

In DNA form, the CDR3 reads TGTGCCAGCAGCGGGAGCGGCTTCTACGAGCAGTACTTC. This translates into CASSGSGFYEQYF. This chain uses TRBV6-5 with TRBJ2-7, with D maybe TRBD2 (6 bases). Per the germline V gene, CDR1 is MNHEY and CDR2 is SVGAGI. CDR3 length: 13 amino acids. Trimming cost V 6 bases and J 3 bases, with 12 bases left between them.

The rearrangement links TRBV6-5 to TRBJ1-6; TRBD1 is a possible D gene (5 bases). The CDR3 totals 14 residues. Looked up from germline, CDR1 is MNHEY and CDR2 is SVGAGI. Trimming shortened V by 8 bases and J by 6 bases, and 14 bases separated the two germline ends. CDR3 residues: CASGIRDPNSPLHF. The CDR3 DNA reads as TGTGCCAGCGGAATCCGGGACCCTAATTCACCCCTCCACTTT.

The chain links TRBV4-1 to TRBJ2-7; D may match TRBD1 or TRBD2 (5 bases each). This CDR3 is built from 15 residues. The germline V and J ends were trimmed by 5 bases and 4 bases, with 18 bases remaining between them. Germline V gives CDR1 MGHRA, CDR2 YSYEKL. The CDR3 spells CASSSRGSGGYEQYF. The CDR3 DNA sequence: TGCGCCAGCAGCTCAAGGGGCAGCGGAGGTTACGAGCAGTACTTC.

V and J are TRBV6-5 and TRBJ2-6; D is ambiguous. Trimming shortened V by 2 bases and J by 0 bases, and 8 bases separated the two germline ends. CDR1 is MNHEY, CDR2 SVGAGI, per germline. The CDR3 is 16 residues long. In DNA form, the CDR3 reads TGTGCCAGCAGTTACGACACCCACTCTGGGGCCAACGTCCTGACTTTC. Translated, it gives CASSYDTHSGANVLTF.

V is TRBV5-5 and J is TRBJ2-7; D perhaps matches TRBD2 (6 bases). Germline CDR1 reads SGHKS; CDR2 reads YYEKEE (reference sequence). Trimming took off 1 base at V and 5 bases at J, with 16 bases between the two ends. The CDR3 consists of 15 residues. CDR3 protein: CASSLLEGRAHEQYF. The CDR3 coding sequence is TGTGCCAGCAGCTTGTTGGAGGGTAGGGCCCACGAGCAGTACTTC.